This T cell receptor (beta chain) was sequenced during a study of a mutant IDH1 vaccine in newly diagnosed glioma. A remark on this clone: Antigen specificity is unknown.

The assay was immunoSEQ multiplex PCR, and TCRdb's table has in-frame clones only and misses some. The sample consists of roughly 35,000 clones, 60% to 85% of them appearing once. Specified time point: week 47, end of study. All doses held 300 ug of mutant IDH1 20-mer peptide, with topical imiquimod. The V end lost 4 bases, the J end lost 0 bases, and 11 bases lay between the germline ends. In germline, CDR1 is SGHRS, CDR2 YFSETQ. The CDR3 length is 15 residues. The chain employs TRBV5-1 and TRBJ1-3, with a possible D match to TRBD1 (6 bases). The input for sequencing was PBMCs, taken from a glioma patient whose treatment included an IDH1 peptide vaccine. This TCR derives from a man aged 40-49 years with glioma. The CDR3 DNA reads as TGCGCCAGCAGCCCGCGGGGGGCCTCTGGAAACACCATATATTTT. Translation gives CASSPRGASGNTIYF.